This entry is about one T cell receptor beta chain. Its antigen is still unknown. These data belong to a study of CD8 T cells in Susac syndrome. At the level of the study: When blood was collected, patients with Susac syndrome were therapy-naive, were taking corticosteroids, or were receiving intravenous immunoglobulin alone.

Through negative isolation, CD4+ and CD8+ T cells were obtained, while TEMRA cells were enriched using FACS. Notes on the study in general: The Susac syndrome CD4+ T cell repertoires displayed no clonal expansion.

The CDR3 has 12 amino acids. After extraction with the RNeasy kit, roughly 0.5 to 1 ug of the RNA was reverse transcribed using random hexamers. Across 54 Vbeta and 13 Jbeta, immunoSEQ multiplex PCR amplified TCR beta CDR3. TCRdb re-called the immunoSEQ multiplex PCR reads with MiXCR, one entry per CDR3 protein. The sample lists 100,000 or so distinct CDR3 sequences, just under 95% seen once, with about 0.3% in the top ten. V gene TRBV21-1 combines with J gene TRBJ1-1; the tabulated D call, TRBD1, remains unverified against the DNA. TRBV21-1 is flagged as a pseudogene. Sequencing used CD4+ T cells from PBMCs. This receptor was identified in a human donor with Susac syndrome. This chain's CDR3 is CARGGVNTEAFF. The CDR3 bases are TGTGCCAGGGGGGGCGTGAACACTGAAGCTTTCTTT.